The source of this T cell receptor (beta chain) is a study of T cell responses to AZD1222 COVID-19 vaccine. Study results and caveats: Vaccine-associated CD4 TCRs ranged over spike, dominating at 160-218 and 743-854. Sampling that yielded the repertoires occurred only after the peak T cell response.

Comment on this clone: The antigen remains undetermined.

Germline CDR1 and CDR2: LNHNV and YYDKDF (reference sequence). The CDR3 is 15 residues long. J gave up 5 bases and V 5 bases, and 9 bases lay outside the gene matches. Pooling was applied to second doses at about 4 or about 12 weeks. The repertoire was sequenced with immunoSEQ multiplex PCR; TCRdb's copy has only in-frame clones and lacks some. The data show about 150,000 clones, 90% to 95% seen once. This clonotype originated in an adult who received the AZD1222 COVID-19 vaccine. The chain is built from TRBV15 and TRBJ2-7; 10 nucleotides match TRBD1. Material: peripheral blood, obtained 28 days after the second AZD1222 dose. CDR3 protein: CATSGAGTGANEQYF. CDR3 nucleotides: TGTGCCACCAGCGGAGCCGGGACAGGGGCTAACGAGCAGTACTTC.